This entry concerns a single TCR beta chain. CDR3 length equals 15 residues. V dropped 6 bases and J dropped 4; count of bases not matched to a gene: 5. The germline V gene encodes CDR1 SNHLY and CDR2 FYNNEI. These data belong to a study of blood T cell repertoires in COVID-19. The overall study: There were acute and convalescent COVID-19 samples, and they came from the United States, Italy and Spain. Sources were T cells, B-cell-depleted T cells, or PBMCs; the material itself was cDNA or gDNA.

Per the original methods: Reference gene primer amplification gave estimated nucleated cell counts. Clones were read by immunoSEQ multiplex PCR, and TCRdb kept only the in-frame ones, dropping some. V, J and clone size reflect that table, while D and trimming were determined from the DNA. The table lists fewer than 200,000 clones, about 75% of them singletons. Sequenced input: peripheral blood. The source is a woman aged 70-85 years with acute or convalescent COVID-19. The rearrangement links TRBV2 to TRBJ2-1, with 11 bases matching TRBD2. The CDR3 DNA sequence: TGTGCCAGCAGAGTAGCGGGAGGGCCGTACAATGAGCAGTTCTTC. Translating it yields CASRVAGGPYNEQFF.